A single TCR beta chain is shown here with its context. Its antigen is unknown. Clones were read by immunoSEQ multiplex PCR, and TCRdb kept only the in-frame ones, dropping some. The top ten hold around 0.3% of the sample, which has some 69,000 clones, about nine tenths seen once. There are 17 residues in the CDR3. Trimming stripped 0 bases from V and 0 bases from J, with 12 bases between. Germline-derived CDR1 and CDR2 are MNHNS and SASEGT. The data belong to a study of OX40 agonist ivuxolimab in advanced cancers. Study-level information: Aged 23 to 79 with a mean of approximately 57 years, they were approximately 80% male. Earlier anti-PD-1, anti-PD-L1 or anti-CTLA-4 therapy was permitted; around 40% had received some. Study-wide points: No antigen was identified for the clonally expanded peripheral T cells.

Sequences were derived from CD4+ or CD8+ T cells sorted from blood, sampled in a trial of the OX40 agonist ivuxolimab. This chain links TRBV6-1 with TRBJ1-5, with unresolved D. This sequence originates from an adult with an advanced solid tumor such as melanoma, head and neck, liver or kidney cancer. The CDR3 nucleotides read TGTGCCAGCAGTGAAGCGCCAAAAGTAAATAGCAATCAGCCCCAGCATTTT. This gives the protein CASSEAPKVNSNQPQHF.